This is a list of T cell receptor beta chains from one sample in a study of T cells in Graves' hyperthyroidism and ophthalmopathy. TCRdb re-analysed the multiplex PCR reads in MiXCR, keeping a single row per CDR3 protein. This table has about 600,000 distinct CDR3 sequences, approximately 15% appearing once. Sequenced material: blood. Receptor source: a woman younger than 30 with Graves' ophthalmopathy. Both conserved end residues are part of each CDR3. Fields, in order: D gene, clone size, V gene, J gene, CDR3 protein, CDR3 DNA. A D gene is named only where the DNA matches it firmly. For some rows the clone size is stated as once, few or many, or as a class when expanded; others skip it.

>TRBD2|-|TRBV19|TRBJ2-2
CASSITGAGVNTGELFF
TGTGCCAGTAGTATAACTGGCGCGGGGGTTAACACCGGGGAGCTGTTTTTT
>-|-|TRBV9|TRBJ2-6
CASSAAAAGANVLTF
TGTGCCAGCAGCGCAGCAGCCGCTGGGGCCAACGTCCTGACTTTC
>TRBD2|many|TRBV11-2|TRBJ2-5
CASSWGPSGSKETQYF
TGTGCCAGCAGCTGGGGGCCTAGCGGGAGTAAAGAGACCCAGTACTTC
>TRBD2|few|TRBV29-1|TRBJ2-1
CSVGGSGRDSYNEQFF
TGCAGCGTTGGGGGTAGCGGGAGGGATTCCTACAATGAGCAGTTCTTC
>TRBD2|-|TRBV14|TRBJ2-5
CASSQGFCGRCLQETQYF
TGTGCCAGCAGCCAAGGATTTTGCGGGAGGTGCCTCCAAGAGACCCAGTACTTC
>-|many|TRBV7-2|TRBJ2-2
CASSLLPDSRANTGELFF
TGTGCCAGCAGCTTGCTCCCTGACTCCCGAGCGAACACCGGGGAGCTGTTTTTT
>-|many|TRBV6-2/TRBV6-3|TRBJ2-1
CASSYSWAGEQFF
TGTGCCAGCAGTTACTCTTGGGCCGGTGAGCAGTTCTTC
>-|few|TRBV7-9|TRBJ2-7
CASSIQATYEQYF
TGTGCCAGCAGCATACAGGCTACCTACGAGCAGTACTTC
>TRBD2|-|TRBV20-1|TRBJ2-7
CSARDLAGGLDYEQYF
TGCAGTGCTAGAGACCTAGCGGGAGGGCTGGACTACGAGCAGTACTTC
>-|many|TRBV28|TRBJ1-2
CASSLPQGEGYTF
TGTGCCAGCAGTTTACCACAGGGAGAAGGCTACACCTTC
>TRBD2|many|TRBV9|TRBJ2-7
CASSGREDLYEQYF
TGTGCCAGCAGCGGGCGGGAGGATCTATACGAGCAGTACTTC
>-|many|TRBV11-2|TRBJ2-1
CASSLELRDTSRNEQFF
TGTGCCAGCAGCTTGGAACTTAGGGACACCTCCCGAAATGAGCAGTTCTTC
>-|many|TRBV7-2|TRBJ2-3
CASSLIPRDTQYF
TGTGCCAGCAGCTTAATCCCGAGGGATACGCAGTATTTT
>-|-|TRBV10-3|TRBJ1-1
CAVRTLSNTEAFF
TGTGCCGTCAGGACGCTTTCAAACACTGAAGCTTTCTTT
>-|many|TRBV28|TRBJ2-1
CASSLLVGGNEQFF
TGTGCCAGCAGTTTACTAGTGGGTGGGAATGAGCAGTTCTTC
>TRBD2|many|TRBV27|TRBJ2-1
CASSPPGLAGGLRYNEQFF
TGTGCCAGCAGTCCGCCAGGACTAGCGGGAGGCCTTAGGTACAATGAGCAGTTCTTC
>-|few|TRBV5-4|TRBJ2-2
CASSWESGELFF
TGTGCCAGCAGCTGGGAATCCGGGGAGCTGTTTTTT
>TRBD1|many|TRBV7-2|TRBJ2-7
CASSLDRAAYEQYF
TGTGCCAGCAGCCTGGACAGGGCGGCCTACGAGCAGTACTTC
>-|many|TRBV12-3/TRBV12-4|TRBJ2-7
CASSQLGHLLDF
TGTGCCAGCAGCCAGCTGGGACACCTTTTGGACTTC
>-|few|TRBV4-1|TRBJ2-7
CASSQDGVYEQYF
TGCGCCAGCAGTCAAGATGGCGTTTACGAGCAGTACTTC
>TRBD1|-|TRBV30|TRBJ1-1
CAWSGGWGQGAGNTEAFF
TGTGCCTGGAGTGGAGGGTGGGGACAGGGGGCCGGGAACACTGAAGCTTTCTTT
>TRBD1|few|TRBV7-9|TRBJ2-7
CASSLDRGSNEQYF
TGTGCCAGCAGCTTAGACAGGGGTTCTAACGAGCAGTACTTC
>-|many|TRBV11-3|TRBJ2-5
CASSLDTSETQYF
TGTGCCAGCAGCTTAGATACCTCGGAGACCCAGTACTTC
>-|few|TRBV6-2/TRBV6-3|TRBJ1-1
CASSYGGRSVMEAFF
TGTGCCAGCAGTTATGGAGGGAGGTCAGTTATGGAGGCTTTCTTT
>-|many|TRBV30|TRBJ1-2
CAWSTGNYGYTF
TGTGCCTGGAGTACAGGGAACTATGGCTACACCTTC
>TRBD1|many|TRBV11-3|TRBJ1-1
CASSTGGVDTEAFF
TGTGCCAGCAGCACAGGGGGGGTGGACACTGAAGCTTTCTTT
>TRBD2|-|TRBV14|TRBJ2-5
CASSQTREGGRGGETQYF
TGTGCCAGCAGCCAAACTCGAGAGGGCGGGAGGGGAGGAGAGACCCAGTACTTC
>TRBD1|many|TRBV7-9|TRBJ2-5
CASSGTGEEETQYF
TGTGCCAGTTCCGGGACAGGGGAAGAAGAGACCCAGTACTTC
>TRBD1|many|TRBV6-1|TRBJ2-5
CASTLSRTGGAETQYF
TGTGCCAGCACCCTTTCCAGGACAGGGGGCGCGGAGACCCAGTACTTC
>-|many|TRBV7-9|TRBJ1-4
CASSLGQPNEKPFF
TGTGCCAGCAGCTTAGGACAGCCTAATGAAAAACCGTTTTTT
>TRBD2|-|TRBV20-1|TRBJ2-1
CSASGGLADEQFF
TGCAGTGCTAGTGGGGGACTAGCGGATGAGCAGTTCTTC
>TRBD2|many|TRBV7-9|TRBJ2-3
CASSLGRASGRTDTQYF
TGTGCCAGCAGCTTAGGCCGGGCTAGCGGGAGAACAGATACGCAGTATTTT
>TRBD1|-|TRBV9|TRBJ1-6
CASSATGAGLHF
TGTGCCAGCAGCGCGACAGGGGCGGGCCTCCACTTT
>-|many|TRBV29-1|TRBJ2-1
CSVGGRYYTNEQFF
TGCAGCGTTGGGGGACGGTACTATACTAATGAGCAGTTCTTC
>TRBD1|-|TRBV6-1|TRBJ1-4
CASTHGPGDRGEKLFF
TGTGCCAGCACCCACGGCCCCGGGGACAGGGGGGAAAAACTGTTTTTT
>-|few|TRBV30|TRBJ2-7
CAWMAPTWDYEQYF
TGTGCCTGGATGGCCCCTACTTGGGACTACGAGCAGTACTTC
>TRBD1|many|TRBV28|TRBJ2-2
CASSHGTEDSGELFF
TGTGCCAGCAGTCACGGGACAGAGGATTCCGGGGAGCTGTTTTTT
>TRBD1|-|TRBV29-1|TRBJ1-1
CSVGQGANTEAFF
TGCAGCGTGGGACAGGGCGCGAACACTGAAGCTTTCTTT
>-|-|TRBV30|TRBJ1-3
CAWSPDPVSGNTIYF
TGTGCCTGGAGTCCGGACCCTGTCTCTGGAAACACCATATATTTT
>TRBD1|-|TRBV6-1|TRBJ2-3
CASSETGTGVTDTQYF
TGTGCCAGCAGTGAAACAGGGACAGGGGTAACAGATACGCAGTATTTT
>-|many|TRBV5-1|TRBJ2-1
CASSIGSHNEQFF
TGCGCCAGCAGCATCGGATCTCACAATGAGCAGTTCTTC
>-|-|TRBV6-1|TRBJ2-2
CASSRGEVGTGELFF
TGTGCCAGCAGTCGAGGCGAAGTAGGCACCGGGGAGCTGTTTTTT
>-|few|TRBV20-1|TRBJ1-2
CSASSGRNYGYTF
TGCAGTGCTAGTTCGGGCAGAAACTATGGCTACACCTTC
>-|many|TRBV12-3/TRBV12-4|TRBJ1-5
CASSPTTRGLFSNQPQHF
TGTGCCAGCAGTCCAACGACCAGGGGTCTATTCAGCAATCAGCCCCAGCATTTT
>-|many|TRBV13|TRBJ2-1
CASSPVQRRANEQFF
TGTGCCAGCAGCCCCGTCCAGCGGAGGGCAAATGAGCAGTTCTTC
>TRBD2|many|TRBV24-1|TRBJ2-3
CATRPRGLAGGDTQYF
TGTGCCACCAGGCCGCGGGGACTAGCGGGGGGAGATACGCAGTATTTT
>-|few|TRBV15|TRBJ2-7
CATSRAGGGGEQYF
TGTGCCACCAGCAGAGCCGGGGGTGGGGGAGAGCAGTACTTC
>-|once|TRBV19|TRBJ2-7
CASSRGHIYEQYF
TGTGCCAGTAGTCGGGGGCATATCTACGAGCAGTACTTC
>-|many|TRBV11-3|TRBJ2-7
CASSFPRSFSYEQYF
TGTGCCAGCAGCTTCCCGAGAAGTTTCTCCTACGAGCAGTACTTC
>TRBD1|-|TRBV28|TRBJ1-6
CASTPPPGQGGSSYNSPLHF
TGTGCCAGCACCCCCCCCCCGGGACAGGGGGGAAGCTCCTATAATTCACCCCTCCACTTT
>TRBD1|many|TRBV7-2|TRBJ1-5
CASSVEGRGNQPQHF
TGTGCCAGCAGTGTCGAGGGCAGGGGGAATCAGCCCCAGCATTTT
>-|few|TRBV4-1|TRBJ1-1
CASSQRGYGIPGTEAFF
TGCGCCAGCAGCCAAAGGGGATACGGGATTCCCGGGACTGAAGCTTTCTTT
>-|many|TRBV5-1|TRBJ1-1
CASSLFGDSNTEAFF
TGCGCCAGCAGCTTGTTCGGGGATTCGAACACTGAAGCTTTCTTT
>TRBD2|once|TRBV6-2/TRBV6-3|TRBJ2-1
CASRRAGGLDEQFF
TGTGCCAGCAGACGAGCGGGAGGGTTGGATGAGCAGTTCTTC
>-|-|TRBV19|TRBJ1-5
CASTSTGFSYSNQPQHF
TGTGCCAGTACCTCAACAGGGTTTTCTTATAGCAATCAGCCCCAGCATTTT
>TRBD2|many|TRBV28|TRBJ2-2
CASTYPTSGISPGELFF
TGTGCCAGCACCTACCCGACTAGCGGGATCTCCCCCGGGGAGCTGTTTTTT
>-|many|TRBV12-3/TRBV12-4|TRBJ1-2
CASSFSGDGYTF
TGTGCCAGCAGTTTTTCCGGGGATGGCTACACCTTC